Each of the 5 T cell receptor beta chains below was sequenced from the same sample in a study of OX40 agonist ivuxolimab in advanced cancers. TCRdb keeps only in-frame clones here, not all; method: immunoSEQ multiplex PCR. The sample lists 80,000 to 100,000 clones; about nine tenths were seen once. The sample here was CD4+ or CD8+ T cells sorted from blood, taken in a trial of the OX40 agonist ivuxolimab. The receptor set was obtained from an adult with an advanced solid tumor such as melanoma, head and neck, liver or kidney cancer.

The V and J genes are TRBV28 and TRBJ2-2; weak D call: TRBD1 (5 bases). Germline V lookup: CDR1 MDHEN, CDR2 SYDVKM. With 8 bases removed from V and 1 base from J, the gap between germline ends came to 8 bases. This CDR3 has 13 residues. The CDR3 region is CASGARNTGELFF. The CDR3 DNA sequence: TGTGCCAGCGGGGCCAGGAACACCGGGGAGCTGTTTTTT.

The rearrangement joins TRBV28 to TRBJ1-4, with D unclear. This CDR3 is built from 15 residues. Germline V gene data show CDR1 as MDHEN and CDR2 as SYDVKM. V was pared by 7 bases and J by 1 base, with 13 bases between. The CDR3 sequence: CASISSGVTNEKLFF. For the CDR3, the DNA is TGTGCCAGCATCTCTTCAGGAGTAACTAATGAAAAACTGTTTTTT.

This clone came up a few times. J is TRBJ2-1 and V is TRBV28; 9 positions agree with TRBD1. Germline CDR1 and CDR2: MDHEN and SYDVKM. The ends lost 5 bases at V and 6 bases at J; junction bases unmatched: 8. This CDR3 has 15 amino acids. CDR3 amino acids: CASSRTGGSFNEQFF. The CDR3 DNA follows: TGTGCCAGCAGTCGTACAGGGGGCAGTTTCAATGAGCAGTTCTTC.

The chain combines TRBV14 with TRBJ2-3; D ambiguous. There are 14 residues in the CDR3. From germline, CDR1 is SGHDN and CDR2 FVKESK. Trimming cost V 4 bases and J 3 bases, with 11 bases left between them. The CDR3 DNA is TGTGCCAGCAGCCTCAATGCCCGGACAGATACGCAGTATTTT. Protein: CASSLNARTDTQYF. Full variable domain (outside the CDR3, taken from reference TRBV14 and TRBJ2-3): EAGVTQFPSHSVIEKGQTVTLRCDPISGHDNLYWYRRVMGKEIKFLLHFVKESKQDESGMPNNRFLAERTGGTYSTLKVQPAELEDSGVYFCASSLNARTDTQYFGPGTRLTVL.

The chain recombines TRBV19 with TRBJ2-2; no clear D gene. The CDR3 spans 14 residues. CDR1 is LNHDA, CDR2 SQIVND, per germline (reference sequence). Between the trimmed V and J ends, which lost 2 bases and 6 bases, there was a span of 10 bases. The CDR3 coding sequence is TGTGCCAGTAGTATACAGGTTCGGGCCGGGGAGCTGTTTTTT. Amino acid sequence: CASSIQVRAGELFF.